The entry below describes one T cell receptor beta chain. Its antigen is as yet unknown. This sample is part of a study of Ad26.COV2.S vaccination and SARS-CoV-2 variants. Whole-study results and caveats: Vaccinees showed greater spike-specific TCR breadth than placebo recipients. Using TCR breadth and depth analyses may have led to underestimated total T cell responses.

Treatment indicated: approximately 18 received Ad26.COV2.S at low or high dose, single or two shots; 5 received placebo; per-sample allocation not given. At day 63 after the first vaccine or placebo injection, samples were drawn. Immunization relied on an Ad26 vector, which expressed Wuhan-strain SARS-CoV-2 spike. The protocol was immunoSEQ multiplex PCR, while the TCRdb copy is restricted to in-frame clones and leaves out a portion. The table has 500,000 or so clones, roughly 89% seen once. This receptor was identified in a person aged 18-65 years who received the Ad26.COV2.S COVID-19 vaccine or a placebo. The source material was peripheral blood, sampled in a trial of Ad26.COV2.S vaccine versus placebo.

CDR3 DNA: TGTGCCAGCTCGCCGGGTAAGGGTCGTGACAGGGTCGACGGAAAACTGTTTTTT. It encodes CASSPGKGRDRVDGKLFF. The rearrangement links TRBV18 to TRBJ1-4, with 7 bases that match TRBD1. This CDR3 region has 18 residues. V lost 6 bases, J lost 10 bases, and 23 bases stayed unmatched. The germline gives CDR1 KGHSH, CDR2 LQKENI. Filled out from reference TRBV18 and TRBJ1-4, the complete variable domain reads NAGVMQNPRHLVRRRGQEARLRCSPMKGHSHVYWYRQLPEEGLKFMVYLQKENIIDESGMPKERFSAEFPKEGPSILRIQQVVRGDSAAYFCASSPGKGRDRVDGKLFFGSGTQLSVL.